Only one count was recorded for the clone carrying this T cell receptor (beta chain). Its antigen is not known. This may come from a read error, since a much larger clone is one base off. This specimen belongs to a study of molecular identifiers for immune sequencing clone quantification. Study-level points and caveats: Effector cells had over 97% of their molecules in clones above 20 RNA copies, while naive cells had under 1%.

For bulk TCR libraries, previously described methods and listed TCR primers were used. Using its own MiXCR run on the PCR reads, TCRdb lists one record per CDR3 protein. The sample records around 460,000 distinct CDR3 sequences, about a quarter being singletons. Sorting was used to obtain naive CD8 T cells (CD8+CD4-CCR7+CD45RA+). Sequencing input: naive CD8+ T cells from blood, with Jurkat cell RNA spiked in. Subset in this sample: FACS-sorted CD8+CD4-CCR7+CD45RA+ naive T cells. The origin of this receptor is a human donor in good health. Some libraries in this study had Jurkat cell RNA spiked in.

CDR3 loop: CASSHEQVYNSPLHF. CDR3 nucleotides: TGTGCCAGCAGCCACGAACAGGTTTATAATTCACCCCTCCACTTT. The chain carries TRBV14 and TRBJ1-6; maybe TRBD1 (5 bases). The CDR3 runs to 15 residues. V was clipped by 3 bases and J by 4 bases, with 10 bases between them. Germline values: CDR1 SGHDN, CDR2 FVKESK. Full variable domain (missing parts from reference TRBV14 and TRBJ1-6): EAGVTQFPSHSVIEKGQTVTLRCDPISGHDNLYWYRRVMGKEIKFLLHFVKESKQDESGMPNNRFLAERTGGTYSTLKVQPAELEDSGVYFCASSHEQVYNSPLHFGNGTRLTVT.